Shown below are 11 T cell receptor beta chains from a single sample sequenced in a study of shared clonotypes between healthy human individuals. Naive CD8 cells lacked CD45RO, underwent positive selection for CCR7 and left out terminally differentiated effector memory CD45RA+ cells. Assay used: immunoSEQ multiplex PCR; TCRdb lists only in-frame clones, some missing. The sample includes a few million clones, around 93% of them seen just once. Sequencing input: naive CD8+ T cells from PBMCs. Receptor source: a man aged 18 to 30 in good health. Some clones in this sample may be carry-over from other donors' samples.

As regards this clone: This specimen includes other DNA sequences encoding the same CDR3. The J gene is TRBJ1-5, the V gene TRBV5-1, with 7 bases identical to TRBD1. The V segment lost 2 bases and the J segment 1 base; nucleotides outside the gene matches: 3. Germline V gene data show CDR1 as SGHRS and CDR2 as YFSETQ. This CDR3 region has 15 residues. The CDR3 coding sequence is TGCGCCAGCAGCTTAGGGACAGCGAGCAATCAGCCCCAGCATTTT. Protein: CASSLGTASNQPQHF.

This chain's CDR3 is CASNPSRTGTGELFF. CDR3 bases: TGTGCCAGCAACCCCAGCCGGACGGGCACCGGGGAGCTGTTTTTT. The V call is TRBV6-1, the J call TRBJ2-2; D not resolved. Deletions cut 7 bases from V and 4 bases from J, with 16 bases between. The CDR3 extends over 15 amino acids. Germline CDR1 reads MNHNS; CDR2 reads SASEGT.

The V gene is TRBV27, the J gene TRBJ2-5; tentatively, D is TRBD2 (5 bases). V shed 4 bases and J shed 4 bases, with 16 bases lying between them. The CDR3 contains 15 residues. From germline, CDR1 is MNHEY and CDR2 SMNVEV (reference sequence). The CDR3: CASSSGATGGETQYF. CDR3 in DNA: TGTGCCAGCAGTTCCGGAGCGACCGGAGGAGAGACCCAGTACTTC.

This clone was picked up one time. The CDR3 loop is CATDRGTDHNEQFF. In nucleotides, the CDR3 is TGTGCCACCGACCGCGGGACGGATCACAATGAGCAGTTCTTC. The chain uses TRBV15 and TRBJ2-1; TRBD2 might be the D (6 bases). Trimming removed 8 bases at V and 5 bases at J, with 16 bases between. The CDR3 extends over 14 amino acids. CDR1 LNHNV and CDR2 YYDKDF come from the germline V gene (reference sequence).

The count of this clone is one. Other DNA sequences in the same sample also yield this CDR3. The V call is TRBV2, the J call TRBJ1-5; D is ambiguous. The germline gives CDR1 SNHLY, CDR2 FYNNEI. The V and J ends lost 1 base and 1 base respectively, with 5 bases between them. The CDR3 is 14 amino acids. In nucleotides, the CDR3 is TGTGCCAGCAGTGAAGTGGGGAGCAATCAGCCCCAGCATTTT. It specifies CASSEVGSNQPQHF.

The CDR3 protein is CASSLAGSGRLLETQYF. DNA of the CDR3: TGTGCCAGCAGCTTAGCGGGTAGCGGGAGACTTTTGGAGACCCAGTACTTC. The rearrangement joins TRBV11-2 to TRBJ2-5; TRBD2 agrees at 9 bases. The V and J ends lost 1 base and 5 bases, in that order; junction bases with no gene match: 11. Germline V CDR1 and CDR2: SGHAT, FQNNGV. There are 17 residues in the CDR3.

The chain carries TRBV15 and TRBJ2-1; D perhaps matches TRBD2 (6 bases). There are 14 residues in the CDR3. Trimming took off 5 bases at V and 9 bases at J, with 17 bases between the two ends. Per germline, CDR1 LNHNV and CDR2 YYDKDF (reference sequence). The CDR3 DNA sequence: TGTGCCACCAGCGGGGATGTTGGAGGGATTGAGCAGTTCTTC. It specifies CATSGDVGGIEQFF.

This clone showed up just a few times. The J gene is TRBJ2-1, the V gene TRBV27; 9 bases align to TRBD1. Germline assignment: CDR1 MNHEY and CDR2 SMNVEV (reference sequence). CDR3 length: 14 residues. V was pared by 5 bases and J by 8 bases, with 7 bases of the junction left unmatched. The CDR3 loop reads CASSPGTGKYEQFF. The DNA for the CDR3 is TGTGCCAGCAGTCCTGGGACAGGGAAGTATGAGCAGTTCTTC.

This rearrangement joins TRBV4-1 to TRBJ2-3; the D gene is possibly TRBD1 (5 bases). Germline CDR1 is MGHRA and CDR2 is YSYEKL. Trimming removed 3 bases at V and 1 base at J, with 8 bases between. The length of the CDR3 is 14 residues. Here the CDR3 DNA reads TGCGCCAGCAGCCACAAGGGGCGCACAGATACGCAGTATTTT. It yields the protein CASSHKGRTDTQYF.

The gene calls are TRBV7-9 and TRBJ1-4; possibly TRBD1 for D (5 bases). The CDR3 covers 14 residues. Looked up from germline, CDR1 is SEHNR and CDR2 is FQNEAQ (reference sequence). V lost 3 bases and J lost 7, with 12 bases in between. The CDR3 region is CASSFGGVAEKLFF. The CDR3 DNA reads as TGTGCCAGCAGCTTTGGGGGGGTGGCTGAAAAACTGTTTTTT. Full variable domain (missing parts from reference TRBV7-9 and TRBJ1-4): DTGVSQNPRHKITKRGQNVTFRCDPISEHNRLYWYRQTLGQGPEFLTYFQNEAQLEKSRLLSDRFSAERPKGSFSTLEIQRTEQGDSAMYLCASSFGGVAEKLFFGSGTQLSVL.

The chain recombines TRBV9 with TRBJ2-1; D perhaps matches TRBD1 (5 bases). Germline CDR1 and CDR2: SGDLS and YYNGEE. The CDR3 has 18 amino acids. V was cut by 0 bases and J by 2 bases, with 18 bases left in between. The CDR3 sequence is CASSVADPQGLPYNEQFF. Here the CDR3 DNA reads TGTGCCAGCAGCGTAGCCGACCCGCAGGGTCTCCCCTACAATGAGCAGTTCTTC.